This entry features one T cell receptor beta chain sequence. This sample was taken from a study of blood T cell repertoires in COVID-19. Background on the study: The United States, Italy and Spain supplied acute and convalescent COVID-19 samples. The analysed material was cDNA or gDNA that came from T cells, B-cell-depleted T cells, or PBMCs.

Seattle participants joined during active infection and were tracked over time. The V end was cut by 3 bases, the J end by 4 bases, with 9 bases between. The CDR3 has 13 amino acids. How the authors handled the data: For nucleated cells, counts were estimated from reference gene primer amplification. Clones were sequenced by immunoSEQ multiplex PCR, and TCRdb holds only the in-frame ones, with some missing. V and J calls and clone size are given by that table; D and trimming were obtained from the DNA. Here the sample spans roughly 250,000 clones, approximately 85% being singletons. The clonotype was recovered from a human donor with COVID-19, enrolled during active disease. The donor label of this sample is uncertain. The specimen sequenced was peripheral blood. The rearrangement uses TRBV12-3 or TRBV12-4 and TRBJ1-2; the D is unclear. This chain's CDR3 is CASSFSGLYGYTF. The CDR3 DNA follows: TGTGCCAGCAGTTTCTCAGGACTCTATGGCTACACCTTC.